These 19 T cell receptor beta chains originate from one sample sequenced in a study of cytomegalovirus exposure and HLA in healthy donors. PCR employed 60 Vbeta and 13 Jbeta primers. Assay used: immunoSEQ multiplex PCR; TCRdb lists only in-frame clones, some missing. Here the sample spans roughly 130,000 clones, 73% being singletons. What was sequenced was PBMCs. These receptor sequences come from a woman aged 40 to 55 in good health and CMV-seropositive.

This chain joins TRBV4-1 and TRBJ1-6, with D possibly TRBD1 on 5 matching bases. V shed 1 base and J shed 5 bases, with 9 bases lying between them. The CDR3 is made up of 15 amino acids. CDR1 MGHRA and CDR2 YSYEKL come from the germline V gene. CDR3 DNA sequence: TGCGCCAGCAGCCAAGCGGGGGGGGATAATTCACCCCTCCACTTT. Translated: CASSQAGGDNSPLHF.

CDR3 in DNA: TGTGCCAGCAATTTGCAGGGGGTCTACGAGCAGTACTTC. Protein sequence: CASNLQGVYEQYF. The rearrangement uses TRBV28 and TRBJ2-7; the match to TRBD1 covers 7 bases. Trimming took 7 bases from V and 3 from J; bases not matched to a gene: 6. The CDR3 spans 13 residues. Germline V gene sequence: CDR1 MDHEN, CDR2 SYDVKM.

The chain carries TRBV4-3 and TRBJ2-5; 11 positions agree with TRBD1. The J call may be in error: the DNA end matches TRBJ2-7 better. The germline gives CDR1 LGHNA, CDR2 YSLEER. The CDR3 has 17 amino acids. CDR3 loop: CASSQARTGGSGDEQYF. As DNA, the CDR3 is TGCGCCAGCAGCCAAGCAAGGACAGGGGGCTCTGGGGACGAGCAGTACTTC.

The chain uses TRBV7-2 and TRBJ2-5; 8 nucleotides agree with TRBD2. The V segment lost 6 bases and the J segment 3 bases; nucleotides outside the gene matches: 6. Germline CDR1 SGHTA, CDR2 FQGNSA. The CDR3 is made up of 14 amino acids. CDR3 residues: CASRGSGGEETQYF. The DNA for the CDR3 is TGTGCCAGCAGGGGATCGGGGGGGGAAGAGACCCAGTACTTC.

The chain couples TRBV5-1 to TRBJ2-7; D unclear. V gave up 2 bases and J gave up 7 bases, with 13 bases separating them. CDR1 SGHRS and CDR2 YFSETQ come from the germline V gene. The CDR3 has 13 amino acids. For the CDR3, the DNA is TGCGCCAGCAGCTTCGGAGACCTAAATGAGCAGTACTTC. It is translated as CASSFGDLNEQYF.

V gene TRBV10-3 combines with J gene TRBJ2-7, with D hard to call. CDR1 is ENHRY and CDR2 is SYGVKD in the germline V gene. The CDR3 runs 11 residues. V lost 6 bases and J lost 4, with 7 bases in between. As DNA, the CDR3 is TGTGCCATCAGAGGCGGTTACGAGCAGTACTTC. Translation gives CAIRGGYEQYF.

The chain joins TRBV6-1 to TRBJ1-1; a possible D gene is TRBD1 (6 bases). There are 13 residues in the CDR3. Germline V CDR1 and CDR2: MNHNS, SASEGT. V lost 6 bases and J 11 bases, leaving 19 bases between the germline ends. CDR3 in amino acids: CASSTGLVDVAFF. CDR3 bases: TGTGCCAGCAGCACAGGGTTGGTGGACGTCGCTTTCTTT.

This sequence joins TRBV6-1 and TRBJ1-4; 9 bases match TRBD1. Germline V gene lookup returns CDR1 MNHNS and CDR2 SASEGT. V lost 6 bases and J lost 4; bases outside the gene matches: 3. The CDR3 consists of 14 residues. CDR3 bases: TGTGCCAGCAGCCGGGACAGGGATAATGAAAAACTGTTTTTT. Translation: CASSRDRDNEKLFF.

As DNA, the CDR3 is TGTGCCAGCGGCCGACAGGAGAACACTGAAGCTTTCTTT. Translating it yields CASGRQENTEAFF. The chain employs TRBV13 and TRBJ1-1; maybe TRBD1 (6 bases). Trimming removed 8 bases at V and 1 base at J, with 11 bases between. Germline CDR1 and CDR2: PRHDT and FYEKMQ (reference sequence). This CDR3 region has 13 residues.

The V and J genes are TRBV19 and TRBJ1-5; a weak D match, TRBD1 (6 bases). The CDR3 is 14 amino acids. Germline assignment: CDR1 LNHDA and CDR2 SQIVND (reference sequence). The V and J ends lost 4 bases and 5 bases respectively, with 12 bases between them. In nucleotides, the CDR3 is TGTGCCAGTAGTACCGACAGGCGGGATCAGCCCCAGCATTTT. Amino acids: CASSTDRRDQPQHF. Supplemented by reference TRBV19 and TRBJ1-5, the full variable domain reads DGGITQSPKYLFRKEGQNVTLSCEQNLNHDAMYWYRQDPGQGLRLIYYSQIVNDFQKGDIAEGYSVSREKKESFPLTVTSAQKNPTAFYLCASSTDRRDQPQHFGDGTRLSIL.

In this sample, this clone turned up once. This CDR3 is CASSPPARRVGRETQYF. In DNA, the CDR3 is TGTGCCAGCAGCCCACCGGCCAGGAGGGTAGGCCGGGAGACCCAGTACTTC. This chain joins TRBV28 and TRBJ2-5; tentatively, D is TRBD2 (6 bases). Germline CDR1 is MDHEN and CDR2 is SYDVKM. The CDR3 contains 17 residues. V was cut by 6 bases and J by 5 bases, with 25 bases left in between.

The gene calls are TRBV4-1 and TRBJ2-5; 10 bases fit TRBD1. The V segment lost 2 bases and the J segment 5 bases; nucleotides outside the gene matches: 5. Germline V lookup: CDR1 MGHRA, CDR2 YSYEKL. The CDR3 is made up of 15 amino acids. The CDR3 DNA reads TGCGCCAGCAGCCAAAGACAGGGGGCCGGGGAGACCCAGTACTTC. It codes for CASSQRQGAGETQYF.

As concerns this clone: The junction departs from germline at one end; a sequencing error may be responsible. The chain combines TRBV6-1 with TRBJ2-7, with 7 bases identical to TRBD2. The CDR3 is made up of 15 amino acids. The V gene's germline CDR1 is MNHNS and CDR2 SASEGT. CDR3 protein: CASSEGRGSPYEQYF. CDR3 sequence (DNA): TGTGCCAGCAGCGAAGGGAGGGGTTCTCCCTACGAGCAGTACTTC.

This chain joins TRBV28 and TRBJ1-4; D not certain. Trimming removed 2 bases at V and 8 bases at J, with 6 bases between. Germline V CDR1 and CDR2: MDHEN, SYDVKM. This CDR3 comprises 12 residues. Here the CDR3 reads CASSLGGEKLFF. CDR3 in DNA: TGTGCCAGCAGTTTAGGAGGCGAAAAACTGTTTTTT.

This clone was recorded a few times. V gene TRBV7-2 combines with J gene TRBJ2-5; 11 bases map to TRBD2. Germline CDR1 reads SGHTA; CDR2 reads FQGNSA. This CDR3 has 16 residues. V was clipped by 4 bases and J by 5 bases; unmatched bases: 9. The CDR3 DNA sequence: TGTGCCAGCAGCTCAGGACTAGCGGGTGCCAGGGAGACCCAGTACTTC. This sequence encodes CASSSGLAGARETQYF. The whole variable domain, remainder taken from reference TRBV7-2 and TRBJ2-5, is GAGVSQSPSNKVTEKGKDVELRCDPISGHTALYWYRQSLGQGLEFLIYFQGNSAPDKSGLPSDRFSAERTGGSVSTLTIQRTQQEDSAVYLCASSSGLAGARETQYFGPGTRLLVL.

The chain uses TRBV13 and TRBJ2-3; tentatively, D is TRBD2 (7 bases). This CDR3 region has 16 residues. V was clipped by 5 bases and J by 6 bases, with 21 bases between them. CDR1 is PRHDT, CDR2 FYEKMQ, per germline (reference sequence). Here the CDR3 DNA reads TGTGCCAGCAGCCTCCGGGACCTAGGGGGGGCGGATACGCAGTATTTT. Residues: CASSLRDLGGADTQYF.

V and J are TRBV19 and TRBJ1-5; tentative D call: TRBD1 (5 bases). The ends were cut back, 9 bases at V and 3 bases at J, with 15 bases in the middle. CDR1 LNHDA and CDR2 SQIVND come from the germline V gene (reference sequence). The CDR3 is made up of 14 amino acids. The CDR3: CASTQGNVNQPQHF. The DNA of the CDR3 is TGTGCCAGCACTCAGGGCAATGTCAATCAGCCCCAGCATTTT.

This sequence joins TRBV4-1 and TRBJ2-3; 10 positions agree with TRBD2. Trimming at V came to 4 bases and at J to 5 bases, leaving 18 bases not matched to a gene. Germline assignment: CDR1 MGHRA and CDR2 YSYEKL. There are 19 residues in the CDR3. CDR3 region: CASSRGIVAGGLGGDTQYF. For the CDR3, the DNA is TGCGCCAGCAGCCGAGGAATAGTAGCGGGAGGCCTAGGGGGAGATACGCAGTATTTT.

This chain links TRBV25-1 with TRBJ2-5; possible D gene TRBD2, 6 bases. Germline lookup yields CDR1 MGHDK and CDR2 SYGVNS. V lost 4 bases and J 1 base, leaving 10 bases between the germline ends. The CDR3 spans 14 residues. The CDR3 spells CASSAGTSQETQYF. Here the CDR3 DNA reads TGTGCCAGCAGTGCCGGGACTTCCCAAGAGACCCAGTACTTC.